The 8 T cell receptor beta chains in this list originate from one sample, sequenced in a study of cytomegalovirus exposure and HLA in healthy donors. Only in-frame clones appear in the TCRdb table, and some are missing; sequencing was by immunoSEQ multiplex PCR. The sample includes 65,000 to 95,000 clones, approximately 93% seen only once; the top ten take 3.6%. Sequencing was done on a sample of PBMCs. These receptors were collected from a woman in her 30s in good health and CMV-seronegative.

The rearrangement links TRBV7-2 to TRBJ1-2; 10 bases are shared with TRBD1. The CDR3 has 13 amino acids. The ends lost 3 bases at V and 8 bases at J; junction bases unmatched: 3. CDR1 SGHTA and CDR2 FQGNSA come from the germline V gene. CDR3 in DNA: TGTGCCAGCAGCTTCGGGACAGGGGTGGGCTACACCTTC. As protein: CASSFGTGVGYTF.

The CDR3 bases are TGCAGCGTTGAAAGGGACAGAGCTACCTTAGATACGCAGTATTTT. Protein product: CSVERDRATLDTQYF. The chain recombines TRBV29-1 with TRBJ2-3, with 7 bases lining up with TRBD1. Germline V gives CDR1 SQVTM, CDR2 ANQGSEA. There are 15 residues in the CDR3. The trim removed 2 bases at V and 5 bases at J, leaving 10 bases unmatched.

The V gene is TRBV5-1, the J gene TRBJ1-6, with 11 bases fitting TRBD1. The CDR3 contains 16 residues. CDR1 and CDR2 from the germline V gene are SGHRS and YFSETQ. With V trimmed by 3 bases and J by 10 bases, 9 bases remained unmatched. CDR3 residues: CASSSDGQGASSPLHF. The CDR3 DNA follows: TGCGCCAGCAGCTCCGATGGACAGGGGGCGTCATCACCCCTCCACTTT.

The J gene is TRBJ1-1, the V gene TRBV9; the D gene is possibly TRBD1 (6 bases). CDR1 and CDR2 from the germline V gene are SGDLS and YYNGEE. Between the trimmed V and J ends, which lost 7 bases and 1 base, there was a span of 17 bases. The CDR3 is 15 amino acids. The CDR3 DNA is TGTGCCAGCGCACGGGGACAAACCTCGAACACTGAAGCTTTCTTT. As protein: CASARGQTSNTEAFF.

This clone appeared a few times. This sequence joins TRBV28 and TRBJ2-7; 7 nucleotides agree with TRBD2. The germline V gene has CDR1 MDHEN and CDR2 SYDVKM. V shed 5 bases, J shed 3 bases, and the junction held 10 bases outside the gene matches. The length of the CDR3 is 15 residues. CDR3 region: CASSPLGLAVYEQYF. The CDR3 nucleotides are TGTGCCAGCAGTCCGCTCGGGCTAGCGGTCTACGAGCAGTACTTC.

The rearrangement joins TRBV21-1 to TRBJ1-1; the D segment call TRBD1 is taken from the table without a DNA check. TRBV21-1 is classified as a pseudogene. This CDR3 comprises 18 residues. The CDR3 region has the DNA TGTGCCAGCAGCAAAGAGAGGGGGCGAGGAGAAAGTAACACTGAAGCTTTCTTT. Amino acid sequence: CASSKERGRGESNTEAFF.

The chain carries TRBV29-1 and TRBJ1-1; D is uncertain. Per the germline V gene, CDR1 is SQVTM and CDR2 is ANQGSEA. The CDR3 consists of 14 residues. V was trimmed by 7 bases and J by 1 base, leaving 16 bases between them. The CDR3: CSAPTPLRNTEAFF. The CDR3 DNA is TGCAGCGCCCCAACCCCGCTCAGGAACACTGAAGCTTTCTTT.

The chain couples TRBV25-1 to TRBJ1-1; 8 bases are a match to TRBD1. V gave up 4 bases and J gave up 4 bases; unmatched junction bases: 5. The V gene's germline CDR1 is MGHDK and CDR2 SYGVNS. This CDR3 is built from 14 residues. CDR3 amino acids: CASSGTGSFTEAFF. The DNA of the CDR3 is TGTGCCAGCAGTGGGACAGGGTCGTTCACTGAAGCTTTCTTT.